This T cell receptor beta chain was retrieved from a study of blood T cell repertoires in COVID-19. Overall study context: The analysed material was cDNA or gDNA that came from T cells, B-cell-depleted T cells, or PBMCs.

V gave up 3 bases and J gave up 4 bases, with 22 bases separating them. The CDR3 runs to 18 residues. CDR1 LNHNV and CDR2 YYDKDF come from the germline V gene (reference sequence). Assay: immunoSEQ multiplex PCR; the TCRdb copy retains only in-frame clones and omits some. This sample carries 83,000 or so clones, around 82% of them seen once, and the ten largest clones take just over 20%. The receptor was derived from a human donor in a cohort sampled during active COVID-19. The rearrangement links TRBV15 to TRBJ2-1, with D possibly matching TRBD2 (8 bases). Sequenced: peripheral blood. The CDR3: CATSSSSGGRGAYNEQFF. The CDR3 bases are TGTGCCACCAGCAGTTCAAGCGGGGGCAGGGGGGCTTACAATGAGCAGTTCTTC. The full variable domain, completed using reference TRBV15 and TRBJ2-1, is DAMVIQNPRYQVTQFGKPVTLSCSQTLNHNVMYWYQQKSSQAPKLLFHYYDKDFNNEADTPDNFQSRRPNTSFCFLDIRSPGLGDTAMYLCATSSSSGGRGAYNEQFFGPGTRLTVL.